This T cell receptor beta chain was sequenced during a study of cytomegalovirus exposure and HLA in healthy donors. Study-wide results and caveats: Further analysis, carried out later, found HLA-associated TCR beta chains more clonally expanded than equally common other chains.

The V and J ends lost 0 bases and 6 bases respectively, with 14 bases between them. Per germline, CDR1 MGHRA and CDR2 YSYEKL. This CDR3 is built from 15 residues. As for this clone: The target antigen is unknown.

The PCR ran on 60 Vbeta and 13 Jbeta primers. Libraries were prepared by immunoSEQ multiplex PCR; TCRdb keeps only in-frame clonotypes and omits some of them. The table includes some 160,000 clones, 65% to 90% detected once. The sequence was collected from a male donor in good health and CMV-seronegative. This chain links TRBV4-1 with TRBJ1-2; D remains unclear. Sequences were obtained from PBMCs. CDR3 sequence: CASSQDGIGRDGYTF. The CDR3 DNA reads TGCGCCAGCAGCCAAGATGGGATAGGGAGGGATGGCTACACCTTC.